The T cell receptor beta chain under discussion was sequenced for a study of T-cell reconstitution after alpha-beta-depleted transplantation in children (TCRdb year 2016). Regarding the complete study: Using TCR repertoire profiling, the study quantitatively followed how T-cell immune reconstitution unfolded in children after TCRalphabeta/CD19-depleted allogeneic hematopoietic cell transplantation.

This clonotype was counted between two and nine times. Its antigen is still unknown. Base qualities are not recorded, but no much larger clone differs from it by a single base. On the study overall, not on this receptor specifically: About two months after transplant, the apparently early recovery of alphabetaT-cell counts reportedly depended on just several hundred clones that had expanded rapidly and came from non-depleted graft cells. Over subsequent months, a decline in hyperexpanded clone frequencies was noted, and after one year, T-cell counts and TCRbeta diversity were mostly ascribed to newly produced T cells. In some patients, the high TCRbeta diversity seen at day 60 was put down to recipient T cells and intrathymic progenitors that had survived conditioning.

V is pruned by 8 bases and J by 1 base, leaving 12 bases of the junction without a gene match. CDR1 and CDR2, per the germline V gene (reference sequence), are MNHEY and SMNVEV. Measured from the cysteine to the phenylalanine, the CDR3 is 17 residues long. This entry keeps only the CDR3 DNA: 51 bases, framed from base 1. The library was made by PCR. Reads for this sample came from an Illumina HiSeq 2500. To normalize quantification of the TCRbeta repertoire, the TCR libraries were built with molecular barcoding that relied on unique molecular identifiers. TCRdb reworked the public reads: Q25 trimming with fastp, MiXCR clone assembly, productive beta chains retained. Rows are combined by CDR3 protein, so each entry shows the most common genes and DNA. The sample table contains a few hundred thousand distinct CDR3 sequences; only one count was recorded for over 10% of them. The ten largest clonotypes hold 2.2% of the sample.

The sample's treatment or condition label is to be understood as: allogeneic hematopoietic cell transplantation with graft depleted of TCRalphabeta T cells and CD19 B cells. TCRalphabeta/CD19-depleted allogeneic hematopoietic cell grafts were given to the transplant recipients, all of whom were children. The sample in question was PBMCs, mostly from graft donor cells, obtained 360 days after TCRalphabeta/CD19-depleted stem cell transplant. The sequence is built from TRBV27 and TRBJ2-7, with TRBD2 matching 12 junction bases. This sequence was found in a male patient younger than 18 who had a stem cell transplant for acute myeloid leukemia, so the T cells may come from the graft donor. The base sequence is TGTGCCAGCGGGGCTAGCGGGAGGGATATGTGGTCCTACGAGCAGTACTTC. It is translated as CASGASGRDMWSYEQYF.